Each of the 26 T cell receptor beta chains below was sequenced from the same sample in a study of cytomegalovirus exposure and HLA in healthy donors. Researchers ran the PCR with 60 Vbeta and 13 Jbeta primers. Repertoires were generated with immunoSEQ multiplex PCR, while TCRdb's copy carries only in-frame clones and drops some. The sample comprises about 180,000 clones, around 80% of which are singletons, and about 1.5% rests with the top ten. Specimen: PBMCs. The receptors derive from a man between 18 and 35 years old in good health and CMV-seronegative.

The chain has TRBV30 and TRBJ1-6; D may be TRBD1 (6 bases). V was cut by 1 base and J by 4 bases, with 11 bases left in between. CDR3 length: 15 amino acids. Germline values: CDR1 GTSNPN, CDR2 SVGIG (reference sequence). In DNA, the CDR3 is TGTGCCTGGAGTGGCTTTGGACAGTATAATTCACCCCTCCACTTT. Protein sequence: CAWSGFGQYNSPLHF.

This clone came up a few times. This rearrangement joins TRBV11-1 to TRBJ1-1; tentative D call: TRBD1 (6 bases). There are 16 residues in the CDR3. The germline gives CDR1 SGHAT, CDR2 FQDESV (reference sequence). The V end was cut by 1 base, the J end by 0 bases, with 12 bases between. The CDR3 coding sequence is TGTGCCAGCAGCTTAGTAGGGGGACAAGTGAACACTGAAGCTTTCTTT. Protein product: CASSLVGGQVNTEAFF.

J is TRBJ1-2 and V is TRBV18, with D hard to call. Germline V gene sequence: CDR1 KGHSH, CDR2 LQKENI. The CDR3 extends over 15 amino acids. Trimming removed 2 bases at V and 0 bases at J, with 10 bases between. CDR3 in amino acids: CASSPVRAANYGYTF. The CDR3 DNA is TGTGCCAGCTCACCAGTGAGGGCAGCTAACTATGGCTACACCTTC.

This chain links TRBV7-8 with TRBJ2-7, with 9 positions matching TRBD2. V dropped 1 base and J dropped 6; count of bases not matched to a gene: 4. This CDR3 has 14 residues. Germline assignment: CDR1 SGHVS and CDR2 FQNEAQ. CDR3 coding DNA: TGTGCCAGCAGCTTAGGGCGGGGGGGGGTCGAGCAGTACTTC. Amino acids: CASSLGRGGVEQYF.

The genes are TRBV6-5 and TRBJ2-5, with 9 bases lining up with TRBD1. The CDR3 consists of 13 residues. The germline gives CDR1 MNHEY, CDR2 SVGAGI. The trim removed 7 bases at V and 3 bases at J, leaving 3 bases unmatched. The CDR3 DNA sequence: TGTGCCAGCACCCGACAGGGGGAAGAGACCCAGTACTTC. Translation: CASTRQGEETQYF.

CDR3 region: CASSPRGIYDTQYF. CDR3 nucleotides: TGTGCCAGCAGCCCCCGGGGGATTTATGATACGCAGTATTTT. V usage is TRBV25-1 and J usage is TRBJ2-3; D may be TRBD2 (6 bases). The V gene lost 6 bases and the J gene lost 6 bases, with 16 bases spanning the gap. This CDR3 region has 14 residues. Per germline, CDR1 MGHDK and CDR2 SYGVNS.

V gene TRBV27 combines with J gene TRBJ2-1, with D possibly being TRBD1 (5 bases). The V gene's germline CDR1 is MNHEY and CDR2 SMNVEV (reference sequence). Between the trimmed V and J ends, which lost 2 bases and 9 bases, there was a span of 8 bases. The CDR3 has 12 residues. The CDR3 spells CASSLAGSEQFF. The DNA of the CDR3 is TGTGCCAGCAGTTTAGCAGGGTCTGAGCAGTTCTTC.

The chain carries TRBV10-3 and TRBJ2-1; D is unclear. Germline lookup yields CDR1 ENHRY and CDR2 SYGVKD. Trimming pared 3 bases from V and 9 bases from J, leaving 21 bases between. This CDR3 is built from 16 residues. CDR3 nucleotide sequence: TGTGCCATCAGTGAAAGAGGAAGCGCCCAAGGTCGTGAGCAGTTCTTC. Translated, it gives CAISERGSAQGREQFF.

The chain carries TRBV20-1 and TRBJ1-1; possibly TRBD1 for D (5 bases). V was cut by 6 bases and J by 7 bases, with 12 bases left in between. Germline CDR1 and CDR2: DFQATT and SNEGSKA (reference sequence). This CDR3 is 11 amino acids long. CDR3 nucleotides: TGCAGTGCCCCGGGAGGGGATGAAGCTTTCTTT. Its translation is CSAPGGDEAFF.

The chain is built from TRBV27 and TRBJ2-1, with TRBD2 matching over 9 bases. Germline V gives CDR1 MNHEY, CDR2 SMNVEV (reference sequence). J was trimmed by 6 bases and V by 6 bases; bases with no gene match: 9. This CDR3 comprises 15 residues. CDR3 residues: CASSRLAEGLNEQFF. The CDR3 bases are TGTGCCAGCAGCCGACTAGCGGAGGGACTCAATGAGCAGTTCTTC.

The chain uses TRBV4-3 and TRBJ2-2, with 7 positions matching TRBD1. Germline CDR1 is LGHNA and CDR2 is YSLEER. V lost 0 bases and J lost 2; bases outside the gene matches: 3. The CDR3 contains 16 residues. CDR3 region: CASSQDRGGNTGELFF. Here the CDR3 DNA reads TGCGCCAGCAGCCAAGATAGAGGGGGCAACACCGGGGAGCTGTTTTTT.

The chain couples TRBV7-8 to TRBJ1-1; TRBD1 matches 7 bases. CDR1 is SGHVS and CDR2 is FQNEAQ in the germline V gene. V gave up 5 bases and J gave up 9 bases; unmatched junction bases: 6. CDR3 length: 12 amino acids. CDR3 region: CASSLRDSKAFF. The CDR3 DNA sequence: TGTGCCAGCAGCCTCCGGGACAGCAAAGCTTTCTTT.

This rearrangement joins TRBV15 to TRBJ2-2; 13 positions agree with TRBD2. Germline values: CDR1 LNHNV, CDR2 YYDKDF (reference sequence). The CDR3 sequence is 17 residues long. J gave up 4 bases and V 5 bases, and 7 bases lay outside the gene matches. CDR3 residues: CATSPSRLAGGTGELFF. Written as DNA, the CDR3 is TGTGCCACCAGCCCAAGCAGACTAGCGGGAGGCACCGGGGAGCTGTTTTTT.

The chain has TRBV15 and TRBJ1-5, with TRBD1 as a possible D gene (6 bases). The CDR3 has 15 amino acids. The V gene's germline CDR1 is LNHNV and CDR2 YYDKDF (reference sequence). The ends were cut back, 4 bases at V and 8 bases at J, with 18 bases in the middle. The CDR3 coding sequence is TGTGCCACCAGCACGGGACACTCTCAAGTGGAGCCCCAGCATTTT. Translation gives CATSTGHSQVEPQHF.

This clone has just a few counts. CDR3 in amino acids: CASRAGTDTQYF. The CDR3 coding sequence is TGTGCCAGTCGAGCGGGAACGGATACGCAGTATTTT. The chain employs TRBV28 and TRBJ2-3; 7 nucleotides agree with TRBD2. Per the germline V gene, CDR1 is MDHEN and CDR2 is SYDVKM. V lost 9 bases, J lost 6 bases, and 6 bases stayed unmatched. CDR3 length equals 12 residues.

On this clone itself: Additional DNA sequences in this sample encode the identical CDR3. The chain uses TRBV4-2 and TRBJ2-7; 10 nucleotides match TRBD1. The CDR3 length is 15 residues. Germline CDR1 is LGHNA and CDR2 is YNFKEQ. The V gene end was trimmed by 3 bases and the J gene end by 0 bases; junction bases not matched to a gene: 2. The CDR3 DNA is TGTGCCAGCAGCCAGGGACAGGGGTTCTCCTACGAGCAGTACTTC. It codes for CASSQGQGFSYEQYF.

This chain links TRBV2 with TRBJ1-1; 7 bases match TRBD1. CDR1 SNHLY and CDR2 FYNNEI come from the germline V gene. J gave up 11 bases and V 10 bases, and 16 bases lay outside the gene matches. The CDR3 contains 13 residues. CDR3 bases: TGTGCCATCCTGGACAGGTCGGGCGAAGGCGCTTTCTTT. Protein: CAILDRSGEGAFF. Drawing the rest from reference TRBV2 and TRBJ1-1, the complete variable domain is EPEVTQTPSHQVTQMGQEVILRCVPISNHLYFYWYRQILGQKVEFLVSFYNNEISEKSEIFDDQFSVERPDGSNFTLKIRSTKLEDSAMYFCAILDRSGEGAFFGQGTRLTVV.

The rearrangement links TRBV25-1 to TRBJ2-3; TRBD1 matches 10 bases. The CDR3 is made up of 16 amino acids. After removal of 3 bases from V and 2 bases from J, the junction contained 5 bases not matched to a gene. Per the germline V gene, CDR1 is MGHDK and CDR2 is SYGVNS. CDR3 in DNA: TGTGCCAGCAGTGACGCTGGGACAGGGGACACAGATACGCAGTATTTT. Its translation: CASSDAGTGDTDTQYF. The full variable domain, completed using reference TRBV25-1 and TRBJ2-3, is EADIYQTPRYLVIGTGKKITLECSQTMGHDKMYWYQQDPGMELHLIHYSYGVNSTEKGDLSSESTVSRIRTEHFPLTLESARPSHTSQYLCASSDAGTGDTDTQYFGPGTRLTVL.

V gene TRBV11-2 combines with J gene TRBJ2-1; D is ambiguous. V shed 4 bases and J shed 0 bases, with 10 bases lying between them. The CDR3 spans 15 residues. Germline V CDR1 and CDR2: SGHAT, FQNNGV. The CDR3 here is CASSSSKSSYNEQFF. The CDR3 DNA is TGTGCCAGCAGCTCTTCAAAGAGCTCCTACAATGAGCAGTTCTTC.

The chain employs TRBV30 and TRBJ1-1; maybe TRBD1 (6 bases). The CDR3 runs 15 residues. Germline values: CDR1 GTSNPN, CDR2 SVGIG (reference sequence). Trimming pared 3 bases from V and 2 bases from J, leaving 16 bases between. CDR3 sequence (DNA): TGTGCCTGGAGGTACAGGGCCACCACAAACACTGAAGCTTTCTTT. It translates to CAWRYRATTNTEAFF. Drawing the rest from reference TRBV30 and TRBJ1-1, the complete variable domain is SQTIHQWPATLVQPVGSPLSLECTVEGTSNPNLYWYRQAAGRGLQLLFYSVGIGQISSEVPQNLSASRPQDRQFILSSKKLLLSDSGFYLCAWRYRATTNTEAFFGQGTRLTVV.

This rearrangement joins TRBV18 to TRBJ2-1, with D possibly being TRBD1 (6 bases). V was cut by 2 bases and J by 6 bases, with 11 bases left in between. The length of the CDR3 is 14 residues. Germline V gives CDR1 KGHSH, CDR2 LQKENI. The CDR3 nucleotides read TGTGCCAGCTCACCAGGGGGCGTCCCCAATGAGCAGTTCTTC. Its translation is CASSPGGVPNEQFF.

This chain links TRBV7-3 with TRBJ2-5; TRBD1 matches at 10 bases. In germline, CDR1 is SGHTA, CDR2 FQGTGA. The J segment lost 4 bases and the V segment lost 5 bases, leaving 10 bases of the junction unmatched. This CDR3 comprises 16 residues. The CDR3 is CASSPRGQGSGETQYF. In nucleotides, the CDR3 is TGTGCCAGCAGCCCACGGGGACAGGGGTCGGGAGAGACCCAGTACTTC.

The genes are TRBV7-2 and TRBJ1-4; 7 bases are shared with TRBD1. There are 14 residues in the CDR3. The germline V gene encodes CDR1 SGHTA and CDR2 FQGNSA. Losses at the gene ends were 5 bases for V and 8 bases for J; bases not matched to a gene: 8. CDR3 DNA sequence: TGTGCCAGCAGCCGAGGGGGCAGTAGGGAAAAACTGTTTTTT. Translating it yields CASSRGGSREKLFF.

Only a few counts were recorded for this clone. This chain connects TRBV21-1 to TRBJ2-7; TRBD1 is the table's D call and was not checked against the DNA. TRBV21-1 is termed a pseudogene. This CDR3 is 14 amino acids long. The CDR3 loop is CASSKGDSTYEQYF. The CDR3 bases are TGTGCCAGCAGCAAAGGGGACAGTACCTACGAGCAGTACTTC.

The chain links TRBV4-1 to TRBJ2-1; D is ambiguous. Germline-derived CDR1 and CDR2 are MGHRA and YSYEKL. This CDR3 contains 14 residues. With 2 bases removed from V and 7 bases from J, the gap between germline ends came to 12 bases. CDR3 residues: CASSQPVRTNEQFF. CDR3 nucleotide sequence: TGCGCCAGCAGCCAACCGGTTCGTACTAATGAGCAGTTCTTC.

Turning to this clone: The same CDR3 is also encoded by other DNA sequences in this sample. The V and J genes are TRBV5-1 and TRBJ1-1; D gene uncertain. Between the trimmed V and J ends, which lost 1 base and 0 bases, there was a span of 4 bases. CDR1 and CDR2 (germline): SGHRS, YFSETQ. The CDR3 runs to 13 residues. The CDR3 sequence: CASSLTVNTEAFF. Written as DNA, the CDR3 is TGCGCCAGCAGCTTGACGGTGAACACTGAAGCTTTCTTT.